This is a list of T cell receptor beta chains from one sample in a study of cytomegalovirus exposure and HLA in healthy donors. The assay was immunoSEQ multiplex PCR, and TCRdb's table has in-frame clones only and misses some. The sample lists under 250,000 clones, 75% to 80% occurring once. Sample: PBMCs. The receptor set was obtained from a male donor in good health and CMV-seronegative. The CDR3 runs from the conserved cysteine through the conserved F or W. A D gene is named only where the DNA matches it firmly. Some rows mark clone size as missing; the rest say once, few, many or name a class of expanded clone.

abundance: NA; v_gene: TRBV11-1; j_gene: TRBJ1-1; d_gene: NA; CDR3aa: CASSLRGPEAFF; CDR3nt: TGTGCCAGCAGCTTGCGAGGGCCTGAAGCTTTCTTT
abundance: NA; v_gene: TRBV5-5; j_gene: TRBJ2-7; d_gene: NA; CDR3aa: CASSLNTGSAYYEQYF; CDR3nt: TGTGCCAGCAGCCTGAATACCGGGTCAGCGTACTACGAGCAGTACTTC
abundance: NA; v_gene: TRBV28; j_gene: TRBJ2-3; d_gene: NA; CDR3aa: CASSSPPTGSLADTQYF; CDR3nt: TGTGCCAGCAGTTCCCCTCCCACAGGCTCTTTGGCAGATACGCAGTATTTT
abundance: once; v_gene: TRBV5-1; j_gene: TRBJ2-7; d_gene: NA; CDR3aa: CASSWSSYEQYF; CDR3nt: TGCGCCAGCAGCTGGAGCTCCTACGAGCAGTACTTC
abundance: NA; v_gene: TRBV30; j_gene: TRBJ1-4; d_gene: NA; CDR3aa: CAWGLPSGTYEKLFF; CDR3nt: TGTGCCTGGGGTCTTCCGTCAGGGACTTACGAAAAACTGTTTTTT
abundance: once; v_gene: TRBV7-8; j_gene: TRBJ2-1; d_gene: TRBD2; CDR3aa: CASSPDGAGGHNEQFF; CDR3nt: TGTGCCAGCAGTCCAGACGGGGCGGGGGGTCACAATGAGCAGTTCTTC
abundance: NA; v_gene: TRBV7-6; j_gene: TRBJ1-2; d_gene: NA; CDR3aa: CASSLEGVTGGYTF; CDR3nt: TGTGCCAGCAGCTTAGAAGGGGTCACTGGTGGCTACACCTTC
abundance: NA; v_gene: TRBV2; j_gene: TRBJ1-1; d_gene: NA; CDR3aa: CASSEWRGPNTEAFF; CDR3nt: TGTGCCAGCAGTGAATGGAGGGGACCGAACACTGAAGCTTTCTTT
abundance: NA; v_gene: TRBV6-5; j_gene: TRBJ2-3; d_gene: NA; CDR3aa: CASSYLPGVRDTQYF; CDR3nt: TGTGCCAGCAGTTACCTGCCGGGAGTGAGGGATACGCAGTATTTT
abundance: NA; v_gene: TRBV28; j_gene: TRBJ1-1; d_gene: TRBD1; CDR3aa: CASSERQGIEAFF; CDR3nt: TGTGCCAGCAGTGAAAGACAGGGTATTGAAGCTTTCTTT
abundance: NA; v_gene: TRBV5-6; j_gene: TRBJ2-7; d_gene: NA; CDR3aa: CASSWGGPVRDEQYF; CDR3nt: TGTGCCAGCAGCTGGGGGGGCCCGGTCCGGGACGAGCAGTACTTC
abundance: NA; v_gene: TRBV9; j_gene: TRBJ2-1; d_gene: NA; CDR3aa: CASSPRKGGWVNEQFF; CDR3nt: TGTGCCAGCAGCCCAAGGAAGGGAGGATGGGTAAATGAGCAGTTCTTC
abundance: NA; v_gene: TRBV7-3; j_gene: TRBJ2-1; d_gene: NA; CDR3aa: CASSPAHSSYNEQFF; CDR3nt: TGTGCCAGCAGCCCTGCCCACAGCTCCTACAATGAGCAGTTCTTC
abundance: NA; v_gene: TRBV15; j_gene: TRBJ2-7; d_gene: TRBD2; CDR3aa: CATSGRGTSGSLPYEQYF; CDR3nt: TGTGCCACCAGCGGCCGTGGGACTAGCGGGAGCCTGCCCTACGAGCAGTACTTC
abundance: NA; v_gene: TRBV6-1; j_gene: TRBJ2-3; d_gene: TRBD2; CDR3aa: CASRIAGYTDTQYF; CDR3nt: TGTGCCAGCAGGATAGCGGGGTACACAGATACGCAGTATTTT
abundance: NA; v_gene: TRBV7-9; j_gene: TRBJ2-3; d_gene: NA; CDR3aa: CASSATSPSTDTQYF; CDR3nt: TGTGCCAGCAGTGCTACTAGTCCTAGCACAGATACGCAGTATTTT
abundance: few; v_gene: TRBV7-3; j_gene: TRBJ2-1; d_gene: TRBD2; CDR3aa: CASSTILAGGYNEQFF; CDR3nt: TGTGCCAGCAGCACTATCTTAGCGGGGGGCTACAATGAGCAGTTCTTC
abundance: NA; v_gene: TRBV28; j_gene: TRBJ2-1; d_gene: TRBD1; CDR3aa: CASSWTGSSYNEQFF; CDR3nt: TGTGCCAGCAGTTGGACAGGAAGCTCCTACAATGAGCAGTTCTTC
abundance: NA; v_gene: TRBV2; j_gene: TRBJ1-5; d_gene: TRBD1; CDR3aa: CASRDRESQHF; CDR3nt: TGTGCCAGCAGGGACAGGGAGTCCCAGCATTTT
abundance: NA; v_gene: TRBV27; j_gene: TRBJ2-7; d_gene: TRBD1; CDR3aa: CASSPPGQANYEQYF; CDR3nt: TGTGCCAGCAGTCCCCCCGGACAGGCCAACTACGAGCAGTACTTC
abundance: NA; v_gene: TRBV7-9; j_gene: TRBJ2-2; d_gene: NA; CDR3aa: CASRGGSGSGGELFF; CDR3nt: TGTGCCAGCAGAGGGGGTTCCGGGTCCGGCGGGGAGCTGTTTTTT
abundance: NA; v_gene: TRBV7-6; j_gene: TRBJ2-1; d_gene: TRBD1; CDR3aa: CASSTGQGSYNEQFF; CDR3nt: TGTGCCAGCAGCACAGGACAGGGCTCCTACAATGAGCAGTTCTTC
abundance: NA; v_gene: TRBV13; j_gene: TRBJ2-7; d_gene: NA; CDR3aa: CASSPDSYSYEQYF; CDR3nt: TGTGCCAGCAGCCCCGACTCTTACTCCTACGAGCAGTACTTC
abundance: few; v_gene: TRBV9; j_gene: TRBJ2-1; d_gene: TRBD2; CDR3aa: CASSVGIAGGLGEQFF; CDR3nt: TGTGCCAGCAGCGTAGGGATAGCGGGGGGGCTGGGAGAGCAGTTCTTC
abundance: NA; v_gene: TRBV7-9; j_gene: TRBJ2-3; d_gene: TRBD2; CDR3aa: CASSLSPSGRASDTQYF; CDR3nt: TGTGCCAGCAGCTTATCCCCTAGCGGGAGGGCGTCAGATACGCAGTATTTT
abundance: NA; v_gene: TRBV7-2; j_gene: TRBJ2-7; d_gene: TRBD2; CDR3aa: CASSYRGTSGGGSYEQYF; CDR3nt: TGTGCCAGCAGTTATAGGGGGACTAGCGGGGGAGGCTCCTACGAGCAGTACTTC
abundance: once; v_gene: TRBV7-5; j_gene: TRBJ2-2; d_gene: NA; CDR3aa: CARSPRGGLAFHRELFF; CDR3nt: TGTGCCAGAAGCCCAAGGGGAGGACTAGCTTTCCATCGGGAGCTGTTTTTT
abundance: NA; v_gene: TRBV27; j_gene: TRBJ1-2; d_gene: NA; CDR3aa: CASSFRERDYGYTF; CDR3nt: TGTGCCAGCAGTTTCAGGGAACGGGACTATGGCTACACCTTC
abundance: NA; v_gene: TRBV15; j_gene: TRBJ1-4; d_gene: NA; CDR3aa: CATSPEVRGVEKLFF; CDR3nt: TGTGCCACCAGCCCGGAGGTCAGGGGAGTAGAAAAACTGTTTTTT
abundance: NA; v_gene: TRBV7-6; j_gene: TRBJ1-3; d_gene: TRBD1; CDR3aa: CASSLLRTGEFGNTIYF; CDR3nt: TGTGCCAGCAGCTTGCTACGGACAGGGGAGTTTGGAAACACCATATATTTT
abundance: NA; v_gene: TRBV25-1; j_gene: TRBJ1-2; d_gene: NA; CDR3aa: CASSAQETYGYTF; CDR3nt: TGTGCCAGCAGTGCACAGGAGACCTATGGCTACACCTTC
abundance: NA; v_gene: TRBV9; j_gene: TRBJ2-7; d_gene: TRBD2; CDR3aa: CASSLAGGLAYEQYF; CDR3nt: TGTGCCAGCAGTTTAGCGGGAGGACTAGCCTACGAGCAGTACTTC
abundance: NA; v_gene: TRBV9; j_gene: TRBJ1-1; d_gene: NA; CDR3aa: CASSVLLEANTEAFF; CDR3nt: TGTGCCAGCAGCGTGCTTCTTGAGGCGAACACTGAAGCTTTCTTT
abundance: NA; v_gene: TRBV30; j_gene: TRBJ2-3; d_gene: TRBD2; CDR3aa: CAWSVGLAGASTDTQYF; CDR3nt: TGTGCCTGGAGTGTAGGACTAGCGGGGGCTAGCACAGATACGCAGTATTTT
abundance: few; v_gene: TRBV15; j_gene: TRBJ2-5; d_gene: NA; CDR3aa: CATSRARGETQYF; CDR3nt: TGTGCCACCAGCAGAGCCCGGGGAGAGACCCAGTACTTC
abundance: once; v_gene: TRBV5-8; j_gene: TRBJ2-7; d_gene: NA; CDR3aa: CASRSELDTTRYEQYF; CDR3nt: TGTGCCAGCCGAAGCGAACTGGACACGACCAGATACGAGCAGTACTTC
abundance: once; v_gene: TRBV11-2; j_gene: TRBJ2-7; d_gene: TRBD2; CDR3aa: CASSLGLADSYEQYF; CDR3nt: TGTGCCAGCAGCTTAGGACTAGCGGACTCCTACGAGCAGTACTTC
abundance: NA; v_gene: TRBV2; j_gene: TRBJ2-7; d_gene: NA; CDR3aa: CGSRGNHYEQYF; CDR3nt: TGTGGGTCGCGAGGGAATCACTACGAGCAGTACTTC
abundance: NA; v_gene: TRBV18; j_gene: TRBJ1-4; d_gene: TRBD1; CDR3aa: CASSRTGPAEKLFF; CDR3nt: TGTGCCAGCTCCAGGACAGGGCCCGCTGAAAAACTGTTTTTT
abundance: NA; v_gene: TRBV11-2; j_gene: TRBJ2-7; d_gene: TRBD1; CDR3aa: CASSLDRSSYEQYF; CDR3nt: TGTGCCAGCAGCTTGGACAGGAGCTCCTACGAGCAGTACTTC
abundance: NA; v_gene: TRBV5-6; j_gene: TRBJ2-7; d_gene: TRBD2; CDR3aa: CASSSRGLAGGEQYF; CDR3nt: TGTGCCAGCAGCTCTCGAGGTCTAGCGGGAGGCGAGCAGTACTTC
abundance: NA; v_gene: TRBV6-5; j_gene: TRBJ2-3; d_gene: TRBD2; CDR3aa: CASNRGGTDTQYF; CDR3nt: TGTGCCAGCAACCGGGGGGGTACAGATACGCAGTATTTT
abundance: few; v_gene: TRBV19; j_gene: TRBJ2-1; d_gene: TRBD2; CDR3aa: CASSIGLATYNEQFF; CDR3nt: TGTGCCAGTAGTATAGGACTAGCCACCTACAATGAGCAGTTCTTC
abundance: few; v_gene: TRBV15; j_gene: TRBJ2-5; d_gene: NA; CDR3aa: CATSRVGAVQETQYF; CDR3nt: TGTGCCACCAGCAGAGTGGGAGCGGTGCAAGAGACCCAGTACTTC
abundance: NA; v_gene: TRBV6-5; j_gene: TRBJ2-1; d_gene: TRBD2; CDR3aa: CASSYGTRSPGRVFF; CDR3nt: TGTGCCAGCAGTTACGGGACTAGATCTCCGGGCCGGGTGTTCTTC
abundance: NA; v_gene: TRBV28; j_gene: TRBJ1-2; d_gene: NA; CDR3aa: CASSPPGWGYGYTF; CDR3nt: TGTGCCAGCAGTCCACCGGGGTGGGGCTATGGCTACACCTTC
abundance: NA; v_gene: TRBV4-2; j_gene: TRBJ2-7; d_gene: TRBD2; CDR3aa: CASSQGGKLAGFEQYF; CDR3nt: TGTGCCAGCAGCCAAGGTGGAAAACTAGCGGGGTTCGAGCAGTACTTC
abundance: once; v_gene: TRBV5-1; j_gene: TRBJ2-7; d_gene: NA; CDR3aa: CASSPGRFMDEQYF; CDR3nt: TGCGCCAGCAGTCCAGGAAGATTTATGGACGAGCAGTACTTC
abundance: NA; v_gene: TRBV6-6; j_gene: TRBJ1-4; d_gene: NA; CDR3aa: CASSRGLLNEKLFF; CDR3nt: TGTGCCAGCAGCCGGGGTCTTCTAAATGAAAAACTGTTTTTT
abundance: NA; v_gene: TRBV5-4; j_gene: TRBJ2-3; d_gene: TRBD1; CDR3aa: CASSGTGSTDTQYF; CDR3nt: TGTGCCAGCAGCGGGACAGGGAGCACAGATACGCAGTATTTT